Listed below are T cell receptor beta chains from one sample, sequenced in a study of graft-versus-host responses after intestinal transplantation. Clones were read by immunoSEQ multiplex PCR, and TCRdb kept only the in-frame ones, dropping some. This table holds 75,000 to 95,000 clones, 85% to 95% found once. These TCRs are of unknown antigen specificity. The sequencing here drew on unstimulated CD4+ T cells sorted from spleen or lymph node cells, taken before transplant. Source of these receptors: a human donor who was the organ donor for an intestinal transplant. Each CDR3 is given with its conserved first and last residue. Fields, in order: J gene, clone size, V gene, CDR3 length, D gene, CDR3 DNA, CDR3 protein. The D gene is left open where the match is weak. Only some rows state a clone size, as once, few, many or a class for expanded clones.

j_call: TRBJ1-3
clone_size: -
v_call: TRBV9
cdr3_length: 18
d_call: TRBD1
cdr3_nt: TGTGCCAGCAGCGTAGGGACAGGGGGCTGGACTCCGGGAAACACCATATATTTT
cdr3_aa: CASSVGTGGWTPGNTIYF

j_call: TRBJ2-7
clone_size: -
v_call: TRBV10-3
cdr3_length: 15
d_call: TRBD1
cdr3_nt: TGTGCCATCAGTGACTCAGGGGGCGCCCCCTACGAGCAGTACTTC
cdr3_aa: CAISDSGGAPYEQYF

j_call: TRBJ2-3
clone_size: -
v_call: TRBV30
cdr3_length: 13
d_call: TRBD2
cdr3_nt: TGTGCCTATAGCGGGGCAAGCACAGATACGCAGTATTTT
cdr3_aa: CAYSGASTDTQYF

j_call: TRBJ2-2
clone_size: -
v_call: TRBV10-1
cdr3_length: 17
d_call: -
cdr3_nt: TGCGCCAGCAGTGAAGGACGCGGACAGATAAACACCGGGGAGCTGTTTTTT
cdr3_aa: CASSEGRGQINTGELFF

j_call: TRBJ1-5
clone_size: -
v_call: TRBV10-3
cdr3_length: 13
d_call: -
cdr3_nt: TGTGCCACACGACACTTCCCTAATCAGCCCCAGCATTTT
cdr3_aa: CATRHFPNQPQHF

j_call: TRBJ2-3
clone_size: -
v_call: TRBV5-1
cdr3_length: 16
d_call: TRBD2
cdr3_nt: TGCGCCAGCAGCTTGGTCTGGCGGGGGGTCACAGATACGCAGTATTTT
cdr3_aa: CASSLVWRGVTDTQYF

j_call: TRBJ1-1
clone_size: -
v_call: TRBV30
cdr3_length: 12
d_call: -
cdr3_nt: TGTGCCTGGAGTAGGCAGGGCTCTGAAGCTTTCTTT
cdr3_aa: CAWSRQGSEAFF

j_call: TRBJ2-2
clone_size: -
v_call: TRBV18
cdr3_length: 15
d_call: -
cdr3_nt: TGTGCCAGCTCCCCGAGTGCAGGGAACACCGGGGAGCTGTTTTTT
cdr3_aa: CASSPSAGNTGELFF

j_call: TRBJ2-5
clone_size: -
v_call: TRBV5-1
cdr3_length: 14
d_call: -
cdr3_nt: TGCGCCAGCAGCTTGGGGGCAACTCAAGAGACCCAGTACTTC
cdr3_aa: CASSLGATQETQYF

j_call: TRBJ2-7
clone_size: -
v_call: TRBV28
cdr3_length: 15
d_call: -
cdr3_nt: TGTGCCAGCAGTTTACCAGGAAGGATTATAGGCGAGCAGTACTTC
cdr3_aa: CASSLPGRIIGEQYF

j_call: TRBJ2-1
clone_size: -
v_call: TRBV2
cdr3_length: 15
d_call: TRBD2
cdr3_nt: TGTGCCAGCAGGTGGACTAGCGGGGCCTACAATGAGCAGTTCTTC
cdr3_aa: CASRWTSGAYNEQFF

j_call: TRBJ1-6
clone_size: -
v_call: TRBV19
cdr3_length: 14
d_call: -
cdr3_nt: TGTGCCAGCAAACAGACAGTCCCTAATTCACCCCTCCACTTT
cdr3_aa: CASKQTVPNSPLHF

j_call: TRBJ1-1
clone_size: once
v_call: TRBV18
cdr3_length: 15
d_call: TRBD1
cdr3_nt: TGTGCCAGCTCTCCGATACAGGGGATGAACACTGAAGCTTTCTTT
cdr3_aa: CASSPIQGMNTEAFF

j_call: TRBJ2-2
clone_size: -
v_call: TRBV5-6
cdr3_length: 13
d_call: -
cdr3_nt: TGTGCCAGCAGCTTACTTCGTACCGGGGAGCTGTTTTTT
cdr3_aa: CASSLLRTGELFF

j_call: TRBJ2-7
clone_size: few
v_call: TRBV28
cdr3_length: 14
d_call: -
cdr3_nt: TGTGCCAGCAGAGCCCCGCGGGGCACCTACGAGCAGTACTTC
cdr3_aa: CASRAPRGTYEQYF

j_call: TRBJ2-7
clone_size: -
v_call: TRBV6-1
cdr3_length: 15
d_call: TRBD2
cdr3_nt: TGTGCCAGCAGTGACCTCCGGGACTACACCTACGAGCAGTACTTC
cdr3_aa: CASSDLRDYTYEQYF

j_call: TRBJ1-1
clone_size: -
v_call: TRBV5-4
cdr3_length: 17
d_call: -
cdr3_nt: TGTGCCAGCAGCTTAGGGAGGCGGGGCTCTCCTAACACTGAAGCTTTCTTT
cdr3_aa: CASSLGRRGSPNTEAFF

j_call: TRBJ1-2
clone_size: few
v_call: TRBV7-2
cdr3_length: 15
d_call: -
cdr3_nt: TGTGCCAGCAGCTCCGGAGCCGTGTTTAACTATGGCTACACCTTC
cdr3_aa: CASSSGAVFNYGYTF

j_call: TRBJ2-3
clone_size: -
v_call: TRBV18
cdr3_length: 13
d_call: -
cdr3_nt: TGTGCCAGCTCACCAGGACTTCTCGATACGCAGTATTTT
cdr3_aa: CASSPGLLDTQYF

j_call: TRBJ2-2
clone_size: -
v_call: TRBV6-1
cdr3_length: 14
d_call: TRBD1
cdr3_nt: TGTGCCAGCAGCACAGGGGGCGGCACCGGGGAGCTGTTTTTT
cdr3_aa: CASSTGGGTGELFF

j_call: TRBJ2-7
clone_size: few
v_call: TRBV7-8
cdr3_length: 15
d_call: -
cdr3_nt: TGTGCCAGCAGCCTCCCAGGCGCCACCAAGTACGAGCAGTACTTC
cdr3_aa: CASSLPGATKYEQYF

j_call: TRBJ2-5
clone_size: -
v_call: TRBV5-1
cdr3_length: 13
d_call: -
cdr3_nt: TGCGCCAGCAGCTCGACTAGGGGAGAGACCCAGTACTTC
cdr3_aa: CASSSTRGETQYF

j_call: TRBJ2-6
clone_size: -
v_call: TRBV5-1
cdr3_length: 16
d_call: -
cdr3_nt: TGCGCCAGCAGCTTTGCGGGGAACTCTGGGGCCAACGTCCTGACTTTC
cdr3_aa: CASSFAGNSGANVLTF

j_call: TRBJ1-2
clone_size: -
v_call: TRBV6-1
cdr3_length: 15
d_call: -
cdr3_nt: TGTGCCAGCAGTGAAGCGGGTAGGGGAGGTTATGGCTACACCTTC
cdr3_aa: CASSEAGRGGYGYTF

j_call: TRBJ1-2
clone_size: -
v_call: TRBV18
cdr3_length: 14
d_call: TRBD1
cdr3_nt: TGTGCCAGCTCACCACGGACAGGGGACTATGGCTACACCTTC
cdr3_aa: CASSPRTGDYGYTF

j_call: TRBJ1-1
clone_size: once
v_call: TRBV5-1
cdr3_length: 12
d_call: -
cdr3_nt: TGCGCCAGCAACGGGGTAAACACTGAAGCTTTCTTT
cdr3_aa: CASNGVNTEAFF

j_call: TRBJ2-7
clone_size: -
v_call: TRBV15
cdr3_length: 16
d_call: TRBD2
cdr3_nt: TGTGCCACCAGCAGAGATAATATTAGCGGGAGAGGCGAGCAGTACTTC
cdr3_aa: CATSRDNISGRGEQYF

j_call: TRBJ1-2
clone_size: -
v_call: TRBV2
cdr3_length: 12
d_call: -
cdr3_nt: TGTGCCAGCCTCGAAGTTTTGAGTGGCTACACCTTC
cdr3_aa: CASLEVLSGYTF

j_call: TRBJ2-2
clone_size: -
v_call: TRBV6-5
cdr3_length: 11
d_call: -
cdr3_nt: TGTGCCACCGGAGACACCGGGGAGCTGTTTTTT
cdr3_aa: CATGDTGELFF

j_call: TRBJ2-7
clone_size: -
v_call: TRBV5-1
cdr3_length: 15
d_call: -
cdr3_nt: TGCGCCAGCAGCTTGTCCCAGCGGAGGGGCGTGGAGCAGTACTTC
cdr3_aa: CASSLSQRRGVEQYF

j_call: TRBJ2-7
clone_size: -
v_call: TRBV18
cdr3_length: 16
d_call: TRBD2
cdr3_nt: TGTGCCAGCTCACCACGAGGGACTAGCGGGAGCGGCGAGCAGTACTTC
cdr3_aa: CASSPRGTSGSGEQYF

j_call: TRBJ1-4
clone_size: -
v_call: TRBV30
cdr3_length: 13
d_call: -
cdr3_nt: TGTGCCTGGAGTCGAGAATACAATGAAAAACTGTTTTTT
cdr3_aa: CAWSREYNEKLFF

j_call: TRBJ2-5
clone_size: -
v_call: TRBV6-5
cdr3_length: 14
d_call: TRBD2
cdr3_nt: TGTGCCAGCAGGCGACTAGCGGACGGCGGGACCCAGTACTTC
cdr3_aa: CASRRLADGGTQYF

j_call: TRBJ1-1
clone_size: -
v_call: TRBV25-1
cdr3_length: 13
d_call: -
cdr3_nt: TGTGCCAGCAGTGAGGTAGGAGAACCTGAAGCTTTCTTT
cdr3_aa: CASSEVGEPEAFF

j_call: TRBJ1-1
clone_size: -
v_call: TRBV5-1
cdr3_length: 14
d_call: TRBD1
cdr3_nt: TGCGCCAGCAGCTTGGGGCACAGGGGCACTGAAGCTTTCTTT
cdr3_aa: CASSLGHRGTEAFF

j_call: TRBJ2-1
clone_size: -
v_call: TRBV6-5
cdr3_length: 15
d_call: -
cdr3_nt: TGTGCCAGCAGTTACTCGGCGGGGCTTTACAATGAGCAGTTCTTC
cdr3_aa: CASSYSAGLYNEQFF

j_call: TRBJ1-3
clone_size: -
v_call: TRBV30
cdr3_length: 15
d_call: -
cdr3_nt: TGTGCCTGGAGCCGATTGGGGGCGGCTGGAAACACCATATATTTT
cdr3_aa: CAWSRLGAAGNTIYF

j_call: TRBJ1-2
clone_size: -
v_call: TRBV15
cdr3_length: 16
d_call: -
cdr3_nt: TGTGCCACCAGCAGAGATGGGGGGGCGTATAACTATGGCTACACCTTC
cdr3_aa: CATSRDGGAYNYGYTF

j_call: TRBJ2-3
clone_size: -
v_call: TRBV5-4
cdr3_length: 14
d_call: -
cdr3_nt: TGTGCCAGCAGCTTCAGGGTGAACACAGATACGCAGTATTTT
cdr3_aa: CASSFRVNTDTQYF

j_call: TRBJ2-3
clone_size: -
v_call: TRBV28
cdr3_length: 17
d_call: TRBD2
cdr3_nt: TGTGCCAGCAGTTTTTGGACTAGCGGGACTGGCACAGATACGCAGTATTTT
cdr3_aa: CASSFWTSGTGTDTQYF

j_call: TRBJ2-7
clone_size: -
v_call: TRBV5-6
cdr3_length: 16
d_call: TRBD2
cdr3_nt: TGTGCCAGCAGCATAGGACTAGCGGGAGGGCCCTACGAGCAGTACTTC
cdr3_aa: CASSIGLAGGPYEQYF

j_call: TRBJ1-6
clone_size: -
v_call: TRBV6-1
cdr3_length: 15
d_call: -
cdr3_nt: TGTGCCAGCAGGAACGGAGATCTGGGTAATTCACCCCTCCACTTT
cdr3_aa: CASRNGDLGNSPLHF

j_call: TRBJ2-7
clone_size: -
v_call: TRBV2
cdr3_length: 12
d_call: -
cdr3_nt: TGTGCCAGCAGACAGGGCCCCTACGAGCAGTACTTC
cdr3_aa: CASRQGPYEQYF

j_call: TRBJ1-2
clone_size: -
v_call: TRBV10-1
cdr3_length: 13
d_call: -
cdr3_nt: TGCGCCAGCAGTGAGGGCAGAACCTATGGCTACACCTTC
cdr3_aa: CASSEGRTYGYTF